The T cell receptor beta chain under discussion was sequenced for a study of blood T cells in healthy people across ages. This CDR3 is built from 14 residues. The V gene lost 5 bases and the J gene lost 1 base, with 14 bases spanning the gap. The germline V gene has CDR1 DFQATT and CDR2 SNEGSKA (reference sequence). A sample-barcoded 5' primer and a J-beta primer mix were used in a second PCR of roughly 6 to 11 cycles. In TCRdb, the 5' RACE reads were re-called with MiXCR into one record per CDR3 protein. The repertoire holds 1.2 million to 1.5 million distinct CDR3 sequences, with around 59% as singletons.

Sequencing was performed on blood. This clonotype was sampled from a young man in good health. The chain couples TRBV20-1 to TRBJ2-5; TRBD2 might be the D (6 bases). This chain's CDR3 is CSAQPGSPQETQYF. The CDR3 nucleotides are TGCAGTGCTCAACCCGGGAGCCCCCAAGAGACCCAGTACTTC.